A single sample is the source of the 28 T cell receptor beta chains below, sequenced in a study of shared clonotypes between healthy human individuals. Naivety among CD8 cells was defined by CD45RO negativity and positive CCR7 selection, thereby excluding terminally differentiated effector memory CD45RA+ cells. The protocol was immunoSEQ multiplex PCR, while the TCRdb copy is restricted to in-frame clones and leaves out a portion. The sample has about 1,900,000 clones, 85% to 95% seen once; the top ten hold more than 0.95%. Sequences were obtained from naive CD8+ T cells sorted from blood. Every receptor here comes from a man between 18 and 35 years old in good health.

This clone was detected only once. In the same sample, other DNA sequences code for this CDR3. The chain is built from TRBV9 and TRBJ2-3; D is ambiguous. Germline-derived CDR1 and CDR2 are SGDLS and YYNGEE. The V end was cut by 1 base, the J end by 1 base, with 4 bases between. CDR3 length equals 13 residues. For the CDR3, the DNA is TGTGCCAGCAGCGTACAGGGCACAGATACGCAGTATTTT. Translating gives CASSVQGTDTQYF.

J is TRBJ2-2 and V is TRBV7-6, with D perhaps TRBD1 (6 bases). Trimming left V 1 base short and J 3 bases short, with 9 bases between. Germline V CDR1 and CDR2: SGHVS, FNYEAQ. This CDR3 is built from 15 residues. The CDR3 DNA reads as TGTGCCAGCAGCTTAGTCGGACAGTACACCGGGGAGCTGTTTTTT. It is translated as CASSLVGQYTGELFF. The variable domain in full, with the rest retrieved from reference TRBV7-6 and TRBJ2-2, is GAGVSQSPRYKVTKRGQDVALRCDPISGHVSLYWYRQALGQGPEFLTYFNYEAQQDKSGLPNDRFSAERPEGSISTLTIQRTEQRDSAMYRCASSLVGQYTGELFFGEGSRLTVL.

The chain links TRBV6-5 to TRBJ2-7, with a tentative D call TRBD1 (6 bases). Germline V gene lookup returns CDR1 MNHEY and CDR2 SVGAGI. The CDR3 is 13 amino acids. Trimming removed 7 bases from V and 1 base from J, with 11 bases in between. The CDR3, as DNA: TGTGCCAGCAACCGGGACAAATCCTACGAGCAGTACTTC. This encodes CASNRDKSYEQYF.

About this clone itself: The sample carries other DNA sequences with the same CDR3. The chain links TRBV5-4 to TRBJ2-1; 10 bases are a match to TRBD1. Germline CDR1 is SGHNT and CDR2 is YYREEE (reference sequence). The CDR3 covers 15 residues. J gave up 1 base and V 4 bases, and 2 bases lay outside the gene matches. The CDR3 nucleotides are TGTGCCAGCAGCCCGGACAGGGGGTCCTACAATGAGCAGTTCTTC. Its protein is CASSPDRGSYNEQFF.

V is TRBV7-8 and J is TRBJ1-5, with D hard to call. The CDR3 extends over 15 amino acids. From germline, CDR1 is SGHVS and CDR2 FQNEAQ. V dropped 10 bases and J dropped 2 bases, with 18 bases sitting between them. The CDR3 DNA reads TGTGCCACCATCCCCTACACAGAGGGCAATCAGCCCCAGCATTTT. Its protein is CATIPYTEGNQPQHF.

On this clone: The identical CDR3 is also encoded by other nucleotide sequences in the sample. This chain joins TRBV4-1 and TRBJ2-7, with 7 bases lining up with TRBD2. Germline V gives CDR1 MGHRA, CDR2 YSYEKL. The CDR3 runs to 15 residues. V dropped 2 bases and J dropped 0; count of bases not matched to a gene: 4. The CDR3 DNA follows: TGCGCCAGCAGCCAACTAGCGGAAAGCTCCTACGAGCAGTACTTC. Protein sequence: CASSQLAESSYEQYF.

The V gene is TRBV9, the J gene TRBJ1-3, with D maybe TRBD1 (5 bases). Trimming took 4 bases from V and 2 from J, leaving 13 bases between them. The CDR3 contains 15 residues. Germline V CDR1 and CDR2: SGDLS, YYNGEE. The CDR3 DNA follows: TGTGCCAGCAGCCTACGGGGGATCCCTGGAAACACCATATATTTT. Translated: CASSLRGIPGNTIYF.

The chain joins TRBV27 to TRBJ1-2; D uncertain. V gave up 7 bases and J gave up 7 bases, with 16 bases separating them. CDR3 size: 13 residues. Germline loops: CDR1 MNHEY, CDR2 SMNVEV (reference sequence). The CDR3 region is CASTHTGFSGYTF. CDR3 DNA: TGTGCCAGCACCCATACGGGATTCTCTGGCTACACCTTC.

The chain uses TRBV27 and TRBJ2-7; D unclear. Germline V gives CDR1 MNHEY, CDR2 SMNVEV (reference sequence). Deletions cut 4 bases from V and 6 bases from J, with 10 bases between. The CDR3 runs 12 residues. The CDR3 nucleotides are TGTGCCAGCAGTTACCCTTCGGGCGAGCAGTACTTC. Protein: CASSYPSGEQYF.

The chain joins TRBV7-9 to TRBJ2-7; 10 positions agree with TRBD2. The ends lost 5 bases at V and 7 bases at J; junction bases unmatched: 11. Looked up from germline, CDR1 is SEHNR and CDR2 is FQNEAQ (reference sequence). The CDR3 contains 15 residues. The CDR3 DNA sequence: TGTGCCAGCAGCCATTGGACTAGCGGAGTTGGGGAGCAGTACTTC. Protein sequence: CASSHWTSGVGEQYF.

The genes are TRBV30 and TRBJ2-3; D is undetermined. There are 14 residues in the CDR3. The germline CDR1 and CDR2 sequences are GTSNPN and SVGIG (reference sequence). Between the trimmed V and J ends, which lost 2 bases and 0 bases, there was a span of 9 bases. The CDR3 sequence is CAWSLVGSTDTQYF. The CDR3 bases are TGTGCCTGGAGTCTAGTAGGTAGCACAGATACGCAGTATTTT.

The V gene is TRBV19, the J gene TRBJ2-2, with D perhaps matching TRBD1 (5 bases). The CDR3 is 13 residues long. Germline V CDR1 and CDR2: LNHDA, SQIVND (reference sequence). Trimming cost V 5 bases and J 10 bases, with 14 bases left between them. CDR3 sequence: CASSVTPGQELFF. The CDR3 nucleotides are TGTGCCAGTAGTGTTACCCCCGGACAGGAGCTGTTTTTT.

The chain recombines TRBV11-2 with TRBJ1-1; D gene unclear. This CDR3 has 13 amino acids. Germline V lookup: CDR1 SGHAT, CDR2 FQNNGV. Trimming removed 2 bases at V and 3 bases at J, with 7 bases between. In DNA, the CDR3 is TGTGCCAGCAGCTTACATGGGGACACTGAAGCTTTCTTT. It is translated as CASSLHGDTEAFF.

The table lists this clone with a count of one. The rearrangement uses TRBV9 and TRBJ1-1; D may be TRBD1 (6 bases). The CDR3 runs to 16 residues. The V gene's germline CDR1 is SGDLS and CDR2 YYNGEE. The V end was cut by 0 bases, the J end by 2 bases, with 14 bases between. CDR3 sequence: CASSVATGALNTEAFF. For the CDR3, the DNA is TGTGCCAGCAGCGTAGCTACGGGGGCGTTAAACACTGAAGCTTTCTTT.

CDR3 DNA: TGTGCCACCAGCAGCCTTGGGACAGGGATGTTGGGCATTCAGTACTTC. Encoded protein: CATSSLGTGMLGIQYF. The chain uses TRBV15 and TRBJ2-4; 9 bases match TRBD1. There are 16 residues in the CDR3. The germline V gene encodes CDR1 LNHNV and CDR2 YYDKDF (reference sequence). Trimming removed 3 bases from V and 9 bases from J; junction bases left unmatched: 12. Full variable domain (rest looked up from reference TRBV15 and TRBJ2-4): DAMVIQNPRYQVTQFGKPVTLSCSQTLNHNVMYWYQQKSSQAPKLLFHYYDKDFNNEADTPDNFQSRRPNTSFCFLDIRSPGLGDTAMYLCATSSLGTGMLGIQYFGAGTRLSVL.

The gene calls are TRBV2 and TRBJ1-5, with D tentatively TRBD1 (5 bases). The germline CDR1 and CDR2 sequences are SNHLY and FYNNEI. Trimming removed 3 bases from V and 4 bases from J, with 10 bases in between. The CDR3 is 14 amino acids. This CDR3 is CASSDWDLNQPQHF. The CDR3 coding sequence is TGTGCCAGCAGTGACTGGGACTTAAATCAGCCCCAGCATTTT.

The chain carries TRBV2 and TRBJ2-1, with 9 bases lining up with TRBD2. CDR1 SNHLY and CDR2 FYNNEI come from the germline V gene. The CDR3 sequence is 15 residues long. V was clipped by 6 bases and J by 8 bases; unmatched bases: 11. The CDR3 here is CASRKGSGRNDEQFF. The CDR3 DNA reads as TGTGCCAGCAGAAAGGGTAGCGGGAGAAACGATGAGCAGTTCTTC.

This clone has only one observation. Other DNA sequences in this sample translate to the same CDR3. The V and J genes are TRBV7-9 and TRBJ2-7; no firm D call. V shed 8 bases and J shed 0 bases, with 11 bases lying between them. Germline lookup yields CDR1 SEHNR and CDR2 FQNEAQ (reference sequence). This CDR3 is 13 amino acids long. This CDR3 is CASSFGSSYEQYF. CDR3 sequence (DNA): TGTGCCAGCTCTTTCGGCAGCTCCTACGAGCAGTACTTC.

V gene TRBV27 combines with J gene TRBJ1-2, with 9 positions matching TRBD1. CDR1 MNHEY and CDR2 SMNVEV come from the germline V gene (reference sequence). The CDR3 totals 17 residues. V was pared by 5 bases and J by 5 bases, with 15 bases of the junction left unmatched. CDR3 sequence (DNA): TGTGCCAGCAGTCCCCGGGACAGGGAAACCGATCCGTATGGCTACACCTTC. It is translated as CASSPRDRETDPYGYTF.

V gene TRBV20-1 combines with J gene TRBJ1-2, with D unclear. Germline V lookup: CDR1 DFQATT, CDR2 SNEGSKA (reference sequence). The length of the CDR3 is 11 residues. The CDR3 coding sequence is TGCCTAAGTGAAACGTGGTATGGCTACACCTTC. Protein: CLSETWYGYTF.

V is TRBV5-4 and J is TRBJ2-7, with TRBD2 as a possible D gene (6 bases). Germline-derived CDR1 and CDR2 are SGHNT and YYREEE (reference sequence). The CDR3 sequence is 15 residues long. V shed 5 bases and J shed 9 bases, with 24 bases lying between them. The CDR3 loop is CASRDPDYGELVQYF. The CDR3 DNA reads TGTGCCAGCAGGGACCCGGACTACGGGGAACTGGTGCAGTACTTC.

V usage is TRBV5-6 and J usage is TRBJ2-7; weak D call: TRBD1 (5 bases). CDR1 SGHDT and CDR2 YYEEEE come from the germline V gene. V dropped 4 bases and J dropped 0 bases, with 17 bases sitting between them. The CDR3 contains 16 residues. The CDR3 DNA reads as TGTGCCAGCAGCGGGGTGGGTGAACAGGCCTCCTACGAGCAGTACTTC. Its translation: CASSGVGEQASYEQYF. Using reference TRBV5-6 and TRBJ2-7 for the parts outside the CDR3, the full variable domain is DAGVTQSPTHLIKTRGQQVTLRCSPKSGHDTVSWYQQALGQGPQFIFQYYEEEERQRGNFPDRFSGHQFPNYSSELNVNALLLGDSALYLCASSGVGEQASYEQYFGPGTRLTVT.

The chain employs TRBV6-5 and TRBJ2-1; D unclear. The CDR3 length is 13 residues. V dropped 0 bases and J dropped 8 bases, with 8 bases sitting between them. Germline V gene lookup returns CDR1 MNHEY and CDR2 SVGAGI. The CDR3 nucleotides read TGTGCCAGCAGTTACTCTGGGCCGGATGAGCAGTTCTTC. It translates to CASSYSGPDEQFF.

The chain employs TRBV9 and TRBJ2-5; the D is unclear. The CDR3 length is 13 residues. The V end lost 1 base, the J end lost 2 bases, and 6 bases lay between the germline ends. CDR1 SGDLS and CDR2 YYNGEE come from the germline V gene. In nucleotides, the CDR3 is TGTGCCAGCAGCGTAATCCCGCAAGAGACCCAGTACTTC. Residues: CASSVIPQETQYF.

The chain recombines TRBV9 with TRBJ2-1; 11 nucleotides agree with TRBD1. The CDR3 consists of 14 residues. J was trimmed by 8 bases and V by 3 bases; bases with no gene match: 4. Germline V CDR1 and CDR2: SGDLS, YYNGEE. The CDR3 is CASSARTGGYEQFF. The DNA of the CDR3 is TGTGCCAGCAGCGCCAGGACAGGGGGCTATGAGCAGTTCTTC. The variable domain in full, completed from reference TRBV9 and TRBJ2-1, reads DSGVTQTPKHLITATGQRVTLRCSPRSGDLSVYWYQQSLDQGLQFLIQYYNGEERAKGNILERFSAQQFPDLHSELNLSSLELGDSALYFCASSARTGGYEQFFGPGTRLTVL.

The chain has TRBV29-1 and TRBJ2-3; 9 bases are a match to TRBD2. J lost 2 bases, V lost 0 bases, and 12 bases had no gene match. Per the germline V gene, CDR1 is SQVTM and CDR2 is ANQGSEA. There are 18 residues in the CDR3. CDR3 nucleotides: TGCAGCGTTGAAGATCGGGTCAAAACTAGCGGGTACACAGATACGCAGTATTTT. Encoded protein: CSVEDRVKTSGYTDTQYF.

In the case of this clone: This specimen includes other DNA sequences encoding the same CDR3. The chain carries TRBV7-2 and TRBJ1-5, with D uncertain. CDR1 and CDR2 (germline): SGHTA, FQGNSA. The CDR3 covers 15 residues. Trimming removed 3 bases at V and 1 base at J, with 10 bases between. CDR3 sequence: CASSLVQGSNQPQHF. The CDR3 region has the DNA TGTGCCAGCAGCTTGGTGCAAGGGAGCAATCAGCCCCAGCATTTT.

This chain links TRBV5-4 with TRBJ2-7; 7 nucleotides line up with TRBD2. The germline V gene has CDR1 SGHNT and CDR2 YYREEE (reference sequence). Trimming removed 3 bases from V and 2 bases from J; junction bases left unmatched: 5. CDR3 size: 14 residues. DNA for the CDR3: TGTGCCAGCAGCTACGAACTAGCGCCCTACGAGCAGTACTTC. Its translation: CASSYELAPYEQYF.